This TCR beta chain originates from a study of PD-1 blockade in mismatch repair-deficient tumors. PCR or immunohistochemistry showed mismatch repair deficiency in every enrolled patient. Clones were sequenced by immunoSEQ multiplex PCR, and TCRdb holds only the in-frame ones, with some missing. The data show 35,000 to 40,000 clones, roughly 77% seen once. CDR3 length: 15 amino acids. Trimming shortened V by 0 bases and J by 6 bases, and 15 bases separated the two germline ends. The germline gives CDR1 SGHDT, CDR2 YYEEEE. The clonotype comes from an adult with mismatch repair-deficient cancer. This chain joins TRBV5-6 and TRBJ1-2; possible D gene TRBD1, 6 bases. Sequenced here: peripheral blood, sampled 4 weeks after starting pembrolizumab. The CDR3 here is CASSLATGLPDGYTF. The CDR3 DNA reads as TGTGCCAGCAGCTTGGCGACAGGCCTACCGGATGGCTACACCTTC.